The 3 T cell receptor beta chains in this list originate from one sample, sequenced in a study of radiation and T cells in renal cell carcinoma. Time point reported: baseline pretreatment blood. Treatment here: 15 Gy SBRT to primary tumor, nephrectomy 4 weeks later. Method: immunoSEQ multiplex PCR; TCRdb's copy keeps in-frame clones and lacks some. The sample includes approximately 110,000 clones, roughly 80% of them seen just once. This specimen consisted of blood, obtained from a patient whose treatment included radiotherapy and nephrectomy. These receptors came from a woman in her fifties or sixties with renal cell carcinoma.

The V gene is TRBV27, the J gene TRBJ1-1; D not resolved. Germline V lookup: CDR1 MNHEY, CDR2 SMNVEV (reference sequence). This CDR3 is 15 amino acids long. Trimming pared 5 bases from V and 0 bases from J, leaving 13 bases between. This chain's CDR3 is CASSPHNTLNTEAFF. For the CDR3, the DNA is TGTGCCAGCAGTCCCCATAACACCTTGAACACTGAAGCTTTCTTT.

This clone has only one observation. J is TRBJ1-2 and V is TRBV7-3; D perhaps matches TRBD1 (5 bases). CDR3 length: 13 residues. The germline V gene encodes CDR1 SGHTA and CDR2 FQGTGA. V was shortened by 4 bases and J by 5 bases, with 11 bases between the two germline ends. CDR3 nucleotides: TGTGCCAGCAGCTCCGACAGAGTTTATGGCTACACCTTC. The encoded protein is CASSSDRVYGYTF.

In nucleotides, the CDR3 is TGCAGCGTCGGCGTTCAGGGTCAGGTGCAGGGCTACACCTTC. Its protein product is CSVGVQGQVQGYTF. V and J are TRBV29-1 and TRBJ1-2; perhaps TRBD1 as D (5 bases). The length of the CDR3 is 14 residues. CDR1 SQVTM and CDR2 ANQGSEA come from the germline V gene. Trimming removed 6 bases at V and 8 bases at J, with 22 bases between.